The entry below describes one T cell receptor (beta chain). Its antigen is not identified. Mismatch with germline at one junction end may stem from a read error. This sample was taken from a study of T cell responses to AZD1222 COVID-19 vaccine. Points from the study as a whole: Donors skewed white British and female; clonal diversity was possibly underestimated. At baseline, seropositivity was found in only a handful of AZD1222 recipients.

In germline, CDR1 is SSHAT, CDR2 FNYEAQ (reference sequence). The CDR3 contains 15 residues. Clones were read by immunoSEQ multiplex PCR, and TCRdb kept only the in-frame ones, dropping some. The sample carries 100,000 or so clones, over 80% recorded once. J is TRBJ2-1 and V is TRBV7-7, with D uncertain. This clonotype was obtained from an adult in good health. This specimen was peripheral blood, taken on day 0 of AZD1222 vaccination. This CDR3 is CASSFDRGPDNEQFF. The CDR3 DNA reads as TGTGCTAGCAGCTTCGATCGTGGACCAGACAATGAGCAGTTCTTC. Complete variable domain (other parts from reference TRBV7-7 and TRBJ2-1): GAGVSQSPRYKVTKRGQDVTLRCDPISSHATLYWYQQALGQGPEFLTYFNYEAQPDKSGLPSDRFSAERPEGSISTLTIQRTEQRDSAMYRCASSFDRGPDNEQFFGPGTRLTVL.